The 32 T cell receptor beta chains reported below all come from one sample, sequenced in a study of response to subunit inactivated influenza vaccine. TCRdb re-called the RT-PCR reads through MiXCR, storing one row per CDR3 protein. The sample yields about 580,000 distinct CDR3 sequences, 14% seen once. The specimen was PBMCs from blood, collected approximately 12 days after vaccination. These receptor sequences come from a man aged 45 to 65 who received an inactivated influenza vaccine.

The chain employs TRBV5-1 and TRBJ1-2, with 9 bases aligning to TRBD1. In germline, CDR1 is SGHRS, CDR2 YFSETQ. This CDR3 is 15 amino acids long. Trimming took 4 bases from V and 3 from J; bases not matched to a gene: 7. CDR3 residues: CASSGSGQGDYGYTF. Written as DNA, the CDR3 is TGCGCCAGCAGCGGATCGGGACAGGGTGACTATGGCTACACCTTC.

The chain is built from TRBV12-3 or TRBV12-4 and TRBJ2-2; possibly TRBD1 for D (5 bases). This CDR3 spans 13 amino acids. Between the trimmed V and J ends, which lost 2 bases and 7 bases, there was a span of 8 bases. This chain's CDR3 is CASSLKTVGELFF. CDR3 sequence (DNA): TGTGCCAGCAGTTTAAAGACAGTCGGGGAGCTGTTTTTT.

This clonotype came up a few times. J is TRBJ2-7 and V is TRBV20-1; D is possibly TRBD2 (6 bases). This CDR3 comprises 15 residues. V gave up 2 bases and J gave up 1 base, with 15 bases separating them. Germline CDR1 reads DFQATT; CDR2 reads SNEGSKA (reference sequence). The CDR3 bases are TGCAGTGCTAGAAACCCGGGGGTAGTATCCTACGAGCAGTACTTC. Translating gives CSARNPGVVSYEQYF.

There are many counts of this clonotype. The chain joins TRBV4-3 to TRBJ1-4, with TRBD1 matching 11 bases. The CDR3 loop spans 19 amino acids. Trimming cost V 1 base and J 7 bases; bases outside gene matches: 14. CDR1 LGHNA and CDR2 YSLEER come from the germline V gene. The CDR3 reads CASSQVWDRGSSRVEKLFF. CDR3 sequence (DNA): TGCGCCAGCAGCCAAGTTTGGGACAGGGGGTCGTCTAGGGTTGAAAAACTGTTTTTT.

The chain employs TRBV5-5 and TRBJ2-7; TRBD1 is a possible D gene (6 bases). Per germline, CDR1 SGHKS and CDR2 YYEKEE (reference sequence). The CDR3 runs to 17 residues. Trimming removed 0 bases at V and 3 bases at J, with 19 bases between. CDR3 sequence reads: CASSLVLMRQENYEQYF. The CDR3 bases are TGTGCCAGCAGCTTGGTCCTTATGAGACAGGAGAACTACGAGCAGTACTTC. The variable domain in full, with the rest retrieved from reference TRBV5-5 and TRBJ2-7, is DAGVTQSPTHLIKTRGQQVTLRCSPISGHKSVSWYQQVLGQGPQFIFQYYEKEERGRGNFPDRFSARQFPNYSSELNVNALLLGDSALYLCASSLVLMRQENYEQYFGPGTRLTVT.

The genes are TRBV20-1 and TRBJ2-5, with 12 bases that match TRBD2. Germline V gene lookup returns CDR1 DFQATT and CDR2 SNEGSKA (reference sequence). With 3 bases clipped from V and 7 bases from J, the junction kept 6 bases outside the gene matches. This CDR3 is built from 14 residues. CDR3 sequence (DNA): TGCAGTGCTAGGAGTCTAGCGGGAGGGTGGACCCAGTACTTC. This codes for CSARSLAGGWTQYF.

The rearrangement uses TRBV20-1 and TRBJ1-1; D gene ambiguous. Germline values: CDR1 DFQATT, CDR2 SNEGSKA (reference sequence). The CDR3 sequence is 12 residues long. The germline V and J ends were trimmed by 1 base and 0 bases, with 3 bases remaining between them. The CDR3 sequence is CSARAVNTEAFF. DNA for the CDR3: TGCAGTGCTAGAGCTGTGAACACTGAAGCTTTCTTT.

This clonotype was counted only a few times. The rearrangement links TRBV9 to TRBJ2-7; D call uncertain. The germline gives CDR1 SGDLS, CDR2 YYNGEE. The CDR3 covers 13 residues. V shed 4 bases and J shed 5 bases, with 13 bases lying between them. For the CDR3, the DNA is TGTGCCAGCAGCTACACAGCCCAGGACGAGCAGTACTTC. This encodes CASSYTAQDEQYF.

The chain uses TRBV6-5 and TRBJ1-1, with D possibly TRBD1 on 5 matching bases. The CDR3 extends over 13 amino acids. Trimming cost V 2 bases and J 4 bases, with 8 bases left between them. Germline-derived CDR1 and CDR2 are MNHEY and SVGAGI. The CDR3 sequence: CASSYTGATEAFF. CDR3 sequence (DNA): TGTGCCAGCAGTTACACCGGGGCCACTGAAGCTTTCTTT.

This clonotype has a handful of counts. The V gene is TRBV2, the J gene TRBJ2-7, with 10 bases lining up with TRBD2. CDR3 size: 14 residues. Trimming at V came to 3 bases and at J to 3 bases, leaving 2 bases not matched to a gene. Germline CDR1 reads SNHLY; CDR2 reads FYNNEI. The CDR3 coding sequence is TGTGCCAGCAGTGAGACTAGCGGGCGCTACGAGCAGTACTTC. Translated: CASSETSGRYEQYF.

This chain connects TRBV30 to TRBJ1-5; the match to TRBD1 covers 7 bases. Looked up from germline, CDR1 is GTSNPN and CDR2 is SVGIG (reference sequence). Trimming removed 5 bases from V and 5 bases from J; junction bases left unmatched: 6. This CDR3 comprises 13 residues. This chain's CDR3 is CAWSTGRYQPQHF. Written as DNA, the CDR3 is TGTGCCTGGTCGACAGGGCGATATCAGCCCCAGCATTTT. The complete variable domain, with remaining parts taken from reference TRBV30 and TRBJ1-5, reads SQTIHQWPATLVQPVGSPLSLECTVEGTSNPNLYWYRQAAGRGLQLLFYSVGIGQISSEVPQNLSASRPQDRQFILSSKKLLLSDSGFYLCAWSTGRYQPQHFGDGTRLSIL.

This clonotype was seen many times. V is TRBV2 and J is TRBJ2-7, with a weak D call TRBD2 (6 bases). CDR1 is SNHLY, CDR2 FYNNEI, per germline. The ends were cut back, 7 bases at V and 3 bases at J, with 19 bases in the middle. The CDR3 has 15 amino acids. This CDR3 is CASMAGSELVYEQYF. The CDR3 bases are TGTGCCAGCATGGCGGGAAGCGAACTAGTCTACGAGCAGTACTTC.

This clonotype came up a few times. The chain uses TRBV12-3 or TRBV12-4 and TRBJ2-5; D gene unclear. The CDR3 is 15 residues long. V lost 2 bases to trimming and J lost 5 bases, with 15 bases between them. The DNA of the CDR3 is TGTGCCAGCAGTTTACGCTTAGGTGGGGTGGAGACCCAGTACTTC. It translates to CASSLRLGGVETQYF.

This clonotype has more than one count but fewer than ten. The rearrangement joins TRBV12-3 or TRBV12-4 to TRBJ1-2; D not resolved. V lost 7 bases and J 4 bases, leaving 13 bases between the germline ends. The CDR3 spans 13 residues. The CDR3 DNA reads TGTGCCAGCACTATGGAATCGACCTATGGCTACACCTTC. This sequence encodes CASTMESTYGYTF.

This clonotype has only a few counts. The CDR3: CASSLPAGGEETQYF. The DNA of the CDR3 is TGTGCCAGCAGCCTGCCAGCGGGGGGGGAAGAGACCCAGTACTTC. This chain links TRBV5-4 with TRBJ2-5, with TRBD2 matching over 10 bases. V dropped 4 bases and J dropped 3; count of bases not matched to a gene: 6. The CDR3 covers 15 residues. From germline, CDR1 is SGHNT and CDR2 YYREEE (reference sequence). Filled out from reference TRBV5-4 and TRBJ2-5, the complete variable domain reads ETGVTQSPTHLIKTRGQQVTLRCSSQSGHNTVSWYQQALGQGPQFIFQYYREEENGRGNFPPRFSGLQFPNYSSELNVNALELDDSALYLCASSLPAGGEETQYFGPGTRLLVL.

The V gene is TRBV28, the J gene TRBJ2-1; TRBD1 matches 9 bases. Losses at the gene ends were 2 bases for V and 4 bases for J; bases not matched to a gene: 3. The CDR3 consists of 15 residues. CDR1 and CDR2 (germline): MDHEN, SYDVKM. CDR3 protein: CASSLRDREYNEQFF. DNA for the CDR3: TGTGCCAGCAGTTTAAGGGACAGGGAATACAATGAGCAGTTCTTC. The variable domain in full, completed from reference TRBV28 and TRBJ2-1, reads DVKVTQSSRYLVKRTGEKVFLECVQDMDHENMFWYRQDPGLGLRLIYFSYDVKMKEKGDIPEGYSVSREKKERFSLILESASTNQTSMYLCASSLRDREYNEQFFGPGTRLTVL.

The chain recombines TRBV5-6 with TRBJ2-1; 7 bases fit TRBD1. Per the germline V gene, CDR1 is SGHDT and CDR2 is YYEEEE. Unmatched junction bases numbered 5, after V lost 1 base and J lost 4 bases. The CDR3 length is 15 residues. The DNA of the CDR3 is TGTGCCAGCAGCTTGAGGGGGCCCGTATACAATGAGCAGTTCTTC. It encodes CASSLRGPVYNEQFF.

This clonotype turned up a few times. The chain carries TRBV3-1 and TRBJ2-7; the match to TRBD2 covers 7 bases. Per the germline V gene, CDR1 is LGHDT and CDR2 is YNNKEL (reference sequence). The CDR3 sequence is 14 residues long. Trimming took 6 bases from V and 2 from J; bases not matched to a gene: 7. The chain's CDR3 is CASSPSGDAYEQYF. In DNA form, the CDR3 reads TGTGCCAGCAGTCCTAGCGGCGACGCCTACGAGCAGTACTTC.

The chain has TRBV5-5 and TRBJ2-3, with 11 bases aligning to TRBD2. V lost 4 bases, J lost 2 bases, and 6 bases stayed unmatched. The germline V gene has CDR1 SGHKS and CDR2 YYEKEE (reference sequence). The CDR3 consists of 16 residues. CDR3 in amino acids: CASSRSSGGATDTQYF. In DNA, the CDR3 is TGTGCCAGCAGCCGAAGTAGCGGGGGGGCCACAGATACGCAGTATTTT. The full variable domain, in which reference TRBV5-5 and TRBJ2-3 provide the parts outside the CDR3, is DAGVTQSPTHLIKTRGQQVTLRCSPISGHKSVSWYQQVLGQGPQFIFQYYEKEERGRGNFPDRFSARQFPNYSSELNVNALLLGDSALYLCASSRSSGGATDTQYFGPGTRLTVL.

This clonotype has a handful of counts. V and J are TRBV7-2 and TRBJ2-3; 8 nucleotides match TRBD2. This CDR3 region has 16 residues. Germline CDR1 reads SGHTA; CDR2 reads FQGNSA. Germline trimming cut 3 bases from V and 1 base from J; bases unmatched to any gene: 6. The CDR3 DNA reads as TGTGCCAGCAGCTTGACTAGCGCGGGGGGCACAGATACGCAGTATTTT. Protein product: CASSLTSAGGTDTQYF.

The J gene is TRBJ2-1, the V gene TRBV20-1; weak D call: TRBD2 (5 bases). This CDR3 contains 15 residues. V dropped 8 bases and J dropped 6 bases, with 23 bases sitting between them. Germline assignment: CDR1 DFQATT and CDR2 SNEGSKA (reference sequence). In DNA, the CDR3 is TGCAGTCCGAGGTCGGCGGGCGCCCGTCTCAATGAGCAGTTCTTC. It is translated as CSPRSAGARLNEQFF.

This rearrangement joins TRBV27 to TRBJ2-7; D possibly uses TRBD1 or TRBD2 (6 bases each). This CDR3 region has 14 residues. Germline V lookup: CDR1 MNHEY, CDR2 SMNVEV (reference sequence). Trimming took 6 bases from V and 4 from J, leaving 16 bases between them. CDR3 in DNA: TGTGCCAGCAGGGGGGGCAGGGGAGTTTACGAGCAGTACTTC. Residues: CASRGGRGVYEQYF.

This clonotype was counted a few times. The chain recombines TRBV4-3 with TRBJ2-4, with a weak D call TRBD2 (6 bases). This CDR3 contains 16 residues. Germline V gene data show CDR1 as LGHNA and CDR2 as YSLEER. Trimming pared 1 base from V and 7 bases from J, leaving 17 bases between. The CDR3 is CASSQVPAGIGNIQYF. CDR3 bases: TGCGCCAGCAGCCAAGTCCCCGCGGGGATCGGCAACATTCAGTACTTC.

This clonotype was observed once. The chain employs TRBV5-6 and TRBJ2-1; D perhaps matches TRBD1 (6 bases). This CDR3 comprises 13 residues. In germline, CDR1 is SGHDT, CDR2 YYEEEE. V lost 3 bases and J lost 8, with 12 bases in between. The CDR3 region has the DNA TGTGCCAGCAGCTCCCTACAGGGAGATGAGCAGTTCTTC. Its protein product is CASSSLQGDEQFF.

This rearrangement joins TRBV10-3 to TRBJ2-3; 11 bases are shared with TRBD1. V shed 4 bases, J shed 8 bases, and the junction held 14 bases outside the gene matches. Looked up from germline, CDR1 is ENHRY and CDR2 is SYGVKD. The CDR3 runs to 17 residues. CDR3 sequence reads: CAISGPGQGGAPGTQYF. CDR3 bases: TGTGCCATCAGTGGACCGGGACAGGGGGGCGCGCCAGGTACGCAGTATTTT.

The chain joins TRBV28 to TRBJ1-4, with TRBD1 as a possible D gene (5 bases). Trimming pared 8 bases from V and 8 bases from J, leaving 18 bases between. From germline, CDR1 is MDHEN and CDR2 SYDVKM. This CDR3 comprises 14 residues. The CDR3 nucleotides read TGTGCCAGCGGGGGAGGGCCTATAAGGGAAAAACTGTTTTTT. Translated: CASGGGPIREKLFF. The variable domain in full, with the rest retrieved from reference TRBV28 and TRBJ1-4, is DVKVTQSSRYLVKRTGEKVFLECVQDMDHENMFWYRQDPGLGLRLIYFSYDVKMKEKGDIPEGYSVSREKKERFSLILESASTNQTSMYLCASGGGPIREKLFFGSGTQLSVL.

The rearrangement joins TRBV27 to TRBJ2-1; TRBD2 matches at 7 bases. The ends lost 6 bases at V and 4 bases at J; junction bases unmatched: 6. Germline CDR1 MNHEY, CDR2 SMNVEV (reference sequence). The CDR3 spans 14 residues. The CDR3 region has the DNA TGTGCCAGCAGATTGAGAGCGGGATACAATGAGCAGTTCTTC. It is translated as CASRLRAGYNEQFF.

This clonotype showed up many times. This chain links TRBV12-3 or TRBV12-4 with TRBJ2-1; TRBD2 is a possible D gene (7 bases). V was clipped by 3 bases and J by 13 bases, with 19 bases between them. The CDR3 consists of 14 residues. As DNA, the CDR3 is TGTGCCAGCAGTTTTGGTTCCAGGGGAGGGACCCAGTTCTTC. This translates into CASSFGSRGGTQFF.

The rearrangement joins TRBV7-2 to TRBJ2-2; possibly TRBD1 for D (6 bases). The ends were cut back, 5 bases at V and 7 bases at J, with 17 bases in the middle. Germline CDR1 is SGHTA and CDR2 is FQGNSA. This CDR3 has 15 residues. In DNA form, the CDR3 reads TGTGCCAGCAGCAAGACTTTCGGGACAATCGGGGAGCTGTTTTTT. Encoded protein: CASSKTFGTIGELFF.

This chain links TRBV15 with TRBJ2-7, with D perhaps matching TRBD1 (6 bases). V lost 0 bases and J 5 bases, leaving 14 bases between the germline ends. Germline CDR1 reads LNHNV; CDR2 reads YYDKDF (reference sequence). The CDR3 totals 15 residues. Written as DNA, the CDR3 is TGTGCCACCAGCAGAGAGACAGGAGATGGGAACGAGCAGTACTTC. It encodes CATSRETGDGNEQYF.

V usage is TRBV27 and J usage is TRBJ2-1, with D perhaps assigned TRBD1 or TRBD2 (5 bases each). CDR1 is MNHEY and CDR2 is SMNVEV in the germline V gene (reference sequence). V lost 1 base and J lost 0, with 10 bases in between. This CDR3 is built from 16 residues. CDR3 sequence: CASSLLGVSSYNEQFF. CDR3 DNA sequence: TGTGCCAGCAGTTTATTGGGGGTCAGCTCCTACAATGAGCAGTTCTTC.

This chain uses TRBV30 with TRBJ1-2; tentatively, D is TRBD1 (6 bases). The CDR3 has 12 residues. CDR1 GTSNPN and CDR2 SVGIG come from the germline V gene (reference sequence). With 2 bases removed from V and 7 bases from J, the gap between germline ends came to 11 bases. In DNA, the CDR3 is TGTGCCTGGAGTAAGGACAGCGGTGGCTACACCTTC. It encodes CAWSKDSGGYTF.